The 14 T cell receptor beta chains given below trace back to one sample, sequenced in a study of T cells after yellow fever vaccination. TCRdb re-called the 5' RACE reads through MiXCR, storing one row per CDR3 protein. The sample holds just under 600,000 distinct CDR3 sequences, roughly 13% seen once. The sample consisted of PBMCs, taken on the day of the yellow fever booster vaccination. The origin of the receptors is a man between 25 and 39 years old who received the YFV17D yellow fever vaccine.

The chain couples TRBV5-6 to TRBJ1-3, with TRBD1 matching over 10 bases. The trim removed 5 bases at V and 5 bases at J, leaving 7 bases unmatched. CDR1 and CDR2 from the germline V gene are SGHDT and YYEEEE. The CDR3 covers 15 residues. The CDR3, as DNA: TGTGCCAGCAGTAGACAGGGGGCGGCTAGAAACACCATATATTTT. This encodes CASSRQGAARNTIYF.

The J gene is TRBJ2-7, the V gene TRBV20-1; D perhaps matches TRBD1 (6 bases). Germline-derived CDR1 and CDR2 are DFQATT and SNEGSKA (reference sequence). The CDR3 has 11 residues. The V end was cut by 6 bases, the J end by 4 bases, with 10 bases between. The CDR3 bases are TGCAGTGCCCCGAGGGGGTACGAGCAGTACTTC. Translated: CSAPRGYEQYF.

The chain has TRBV19 and TRBJ2-4; 8 bases align to TRBD2. V gave up 10 bases and J gave up 5 bases; unmatched junction bases: 7. CDR1 is LNHDA, CDR2 SQIVND, per germline (reference sequence). The CDR3 extends over 13 amino acids. CDR3 amino acids: CATSLGLENIQYF. The CDR3 DNA is TGTGCCACCTCTCTGGGACTAGAAAACATTCAGTACTTC. Full variable domain (missing parts from reference TRBV19 and TRBJ2-4): DGGITQSPKYLFRKEGQNVTLSCEQNLNHDAMYWYRQDPGQGLRLIYYSQIVNDFQKGDIAEGYSVSREKKESFPLTVTSAQKNPTAFYLCATSLGLENIQYFGAGTRLSVL.

CDR3 DNA sequence: TGCGCCAGCAGTCACCCCCTAGCGGCCTACGAGCAGTACTTC. It specifies CASSHPLAAYEQYF. The gene calls are TRBV23-1 and TRBJ2-7, with 7 bases matching TRBD2. TRBV23-1 is identified as an open reading frame with a role that is uncertain. V shed 3 bases and J 2 bases; nucleotides not matched to a gene: 4. The CDR3 sequence is 14 residues long.

This clonotype has just a few counts. V is TRBV5-1 and J is TRBJ2-5, with D unresolved. CDR3 length: 11 amino acids. Trimming shortened V by 7 bases and J by 5 bases, and 9 bases separated the two germline ends. Germline V gene sequence: CDR1 SGHRS, CDR2 YFSETQ. This chain's CDR3 is CASELEETQYF. The CDR3 region has the DNA TGCGCCAGCGAGCTTGAGGAGACCCAGTACTTC. Complete variable domain (other parts from reference TRBV5-1 and TRBJ2-5): KAGVTQTPRYLIKTRGQQVTLSCSPISGHRSVSWYQQTPGQGLQFLFEYFSETQRNKGNFPGRFSGRQFSNSRSEMNVSTLELGDSALYLCASELEETQYFGPGTRLLVL.

The chain employs TRBV4-3 and TRBJ2-7; 7 bases match TRBD1. V gave up 4 bases and J gave up 0 bases; unmatched junction bases: 3. Germline V lookup: CDR1 LGHNA, CDR2 YSLEER. The CDR3 extends over 14 amino acids. The CDR3 DNA follows: TGCGCCAGCAGCCGCGGACAGGCCTCCTACGAGCAGTACTTC. It is translated as CASSRGQASYEQYF.

As to this clonotype: A junction end diverges from the germline sequence, so it may reflect a read error. The chain couples TRBV20-1 to TRBJ2-3; TRBD2 agrees at 12 bases. Per the germline V gene, CDR1 is DFQATT and CDR2 is SNEGSKA (reference sequence). CDR3 size: 16 residues. The CDR3 sequence: CCAKPGTSGRTDTQYF. The CDR3 DNA reads as TGCTGTGCTAAACCCGGGACTAGCGGGCGCACAGATACGCAGTATTTT.

This rearrangement joins TRBV10-3 to TRBJ2-5; TRBD2 matches 11 bases. Germline loops: CDR1 ENHRY, CDR2 SYGVKD. CDR3 length equals 15 residues. The V segment lost 3 bases and the J segment 4 bases; nucleotides outside the gene matches: 4. The CDR3 loop is CAISDLAGGRETQYF. The CDR3, as DNA: TGTGCCATCAGTGACCTAGCGGGAGGTCGAGAGACCCAGTACTTC.

This clonotype was observed a few times. The chain combines TRBV2 with TRBJ2-4; possible D gene TRBD2, 6 bases. CDR1 is SNHLY, CDR2 FYNNEI, per germline. The germline V and J ends were trimmed by 3 bases and 0 bases, with 9 bases remaining between them. CDR3 size: 15 residues. The CDR3 protein is CASSEEGLAKNIQYF. The DNA of the CDR3 is TGTGCCAGCAGTGAGGAGGGACTAGCCAAAAACATTCAGTACTTC.

This clonotype has just a few counts. The chain employs TRBV5-1 and TRBJ2-3; 8 bases are shared with TRBD2. Germline CDR1 SGHRS, CDR2 YFSETQ. CDR3 length: 15 residues. V was pared by 4 bases and J by 1 base, with 5 bases of the junction left unmatched. The CDR3, as DNA: TGCGCCAGCAGCGACCCGGGGGGGGGCACAGATACGCAGTATTTT. Its protein is CASSDPGGGTDTQYF.

This sequence joins TRBV4-1 and TRBJ1-2; D remains ambiguous. The CDR3 covers 16 residues. Germline CDR1 and CDR2: MGHRA and YSYEKL. Trimming stripped 3 bases from V and 6 bases from J, with 20 bases between. In nucleotides, the CDR3 is TGCGCCAGCAGCCAGTCAAACGGGGTCGACGGGGATGGCTACACCTTC. This gives the protein CASSQSNGVDGDGYTF.

This clonotype showed up just once. The chain combines TRBV20-1 with TRBJ2-7; perhaps D is TRBD1 or TRBD2 (6 bases each). Germline V CDR1 and CDR2: DFQATT, SNEGSKA (reference sequence). The germline V and J ends were trimmed by 6 bases and 3 bases, with 18 bases remaining between them. The CDR3 loop spans 14 amino acids. This CDR3 is CSALLALRGYEQYF. Written as DNA, the CDR3 is TGCAGTGCCCTACTAGCCCTCAGGGGCTACGAGCAGTACTTC.

The chain combines TRBV4-3 with TRBJ2-3, with D perhaps given as TRBD1 or TRBD2 (5 bases each). This CDR3 is built from 16 residues. Germline V gene data show CDR1 as LGHNA and CDR2 as YSLEER. With 0 bases removed from V and 3 bases from J, the gap between germline ends came to 13 bases. The CDR3 bases are TGCGCCAGCAGCCAAGATCGGGGACGTCGGACAGATACGCAGTATTTT. It specifies CASSQDRGRRTDTQYF.

The chain couples TRBV12-5 to TRBJ2-1, with 10 bases that match TRBD2. V shed 5 bases and J 7 bases; nucleotides not matched to a gene: 5. Germline CDR1 LGHNT, CDR2 FRNRAP. The CDR3 runs to 14 residues. In DNA form, the CDR3 reads TGTGCTAGTGGTCTGAGCGGGAGGGTTAATGAGCAGTTCTTC. It specifies CASGLSGRVNEQFF.